Sequencing of this T cell receptor beta chain was carried out in a study of early T cells in non-severe SARS-CoV-2 infection. Overall study context: Bulk RNA isolated from unsorted whole blood underwent sequencing; chains were not paired.

V dropped 6 bases and J dropped 4 bases, with 11 bases sitting between them. The CDR3 length is 14 residues. Germline loops: CDR1 KGHDR, CDR2 SFDVKD. TCRdb ran MiXCR on the 5' RACE reads and lists one entry per CDR3 protein. Of 85,000 to 100,000 distinct CDR3 sequences in the sample, roughly 17% are singletons; the top ten hold 1.3%. The source material was whole blood. This TCR was recovered from an adult who was a healthcare worker with PCR-confirmed SARS-CoV-2 infection or an uninfected control (not recorded which). The chain employs TRBV24-1 and TRBJ2-2; weak D call: TRBD1 (5 bases). CDR3 sequence (DNA): TGTGCCACCAGTTGGTCAGGGTCCACCGGGGAGCTGTTTTTT. Translated, it gives CATSWSGSTGELFF.